The 31 T cell receptor beta chains below come from one sample, sequenced in a study of T cell repertoires in cytomegalovirus infection (dated by TCRdb to the late 2010s). The instrument given in TCRdb is Illumina HiSeq 1500. Using fastp trimming at Q25 and MiXCR clonotype assembly, TCRdb reanalyzed the public sequencing data and kept in-frame beta chains. Entries that share a CDR3 protein sequence are merged under the most common genes and DNA. The sample table contains 500,000 to 600,000 distinct CDR3 sequences; only one count was recorded for 15% to 20% of them. The ten biggest clones cover roughly a quarter of the sample. The sample consisted of CD8+ T cells from PBMCs. The source of these receptors is a human donor in good health (CMV status not recorded). Some clones in this sample may be carry-over from other donors' samples.

This clonotype was detected a few times. The chain is built from TRBV15 and TRBJ2-1; D possibly matches TRBD1 or TRBD2 (5 bases each). The CDR3 consists of 15 residues. The V end was cut by 4 bases, the J end by 7 bases, with 17 bases between. CDR1 LNHNV and CDR2 YYDKDF come from the germline V gene (reference sequence). CDR3 sequence reads: CATSTQGIRRNEQFF. In nucleotides, the CDR3 is TGTGCCACCAGCACTCAGGGTATACGGAGGAATGAGCAGTTCTTC.

Regarding this clonotype: The junction shows a germline mismatch at one end, possibly a read error. The rearrangement joins TRBV4-1 to TRBJ2-7; maybe TRBD2 (5 bases). The CDR3 loop spans 18 amino acids. Germline CDR1 is MGHRA and CDR2 is YSYEKL. In DNA, the CDR3 is TGTGCCAGCAGCCAAGGTCTAAGCGGAGGCGCTTACTCCTACGAGCAGTACTTC. Translation gives CASSQGLSGGAYSYEQYF.

This clonotype was counted many times. The chain employs TRBV19 and TRBJ2-5; D unclear. Germline-derived CDR1 and CDR2 are LNHDA and SQIVND (reference sequence). CDR3 size: 13 residues. The V end lost 1 base, the J end lost 4 bases, and 7 bases lay between the germline ends. CDR3 amino acids: CASSIAGSETQYF. The CDR3, as DNA: TGTGCCAGTAGTATAGCTGGGTCAGAGACCCAGTACTTC.

The rearrangement joins TRBV4-1 to TRBJ1-1; no firm D call. Germline lookup yields CDR1 MGHRA and CDR2 YSYEKL. The CDR3 covers 14 residues. Trimming cost V 1 base and J 5 bases, with 11 bases left between them. The CDR3 region has the DNA TGCGCCAGCAGCCAAGTTTCACCGGGGACTGAAGCTTTCTTT. Translated, it gives CASSQVSPGTEAFF.

This clonotype was seen a single time. This chain connects TRBV20-1 to TRBJ2-7, with TRBD2 identical over 12 bases. V shed 0 bases and J 1 base; nucleotides not matched to a gene: 4. CDR1 DFQATT and CDR2 SNEGSKA come from the germline V gene (reference sequence). The CDR3 spans 16 residues. The CDR3 spells CSARETSGSFSYEQYF. In nucleotides, the CDR3 is TGCAGTGCTAGAGAGACTAGCGGGAGTTTTTCCTACGAGCAGTACTTC.

This rearrangement joins TRBV10-3 to TRBJ2-1; 8 bases map to TRBD2. V was pared by 4 bases and J by 0 bases, with 5 bases of the junction left unmatched. There are 16 residues in the CDR3. The V gene's germline CDR1 is ENHRY and CDR2 SYGVKD. The CDR3, as DNA: TGTGCCATCAGTGGGGGTAGCGGGGACTCCTACAATGAGCAGTTCTTC. Translated: CAISGGSGDSYNEQFF.

The chain recombines TRBV30 with TRBJ2-1; the D call may be TRBD1 or TRBD2 (5 bases each). The ends were cut back, 2 bases at V and 9 bases at J, with 17 bases in the middle. Germline V gene lookup returns CDR1 GTSNPN and CDR2 SVGIG (reference sequence). There are 14 residues in the CDR3. CDR3 residues: CAWSPGRGLPEQFF. In DNA form, the CDR3 reads TGTGCCTGGAGTCCGGGAAGGGGTCTTCCTGAGCAGTTCTTC. Together with reference TRBV30 and TRBJ2-1, the CDR3 gives the full variable domain: SQTIHQWPATLVQPVGSPLSLECTVEGTSNPNLYWYRQAAGRGLQLLFYSVGIGQISSEVPQNLSASRPQDRQFILSSKKLLLSDSGFYLCAWSPGRGLPEQFFGPGTRLTVL.

This clonotype was detected many times. V is TRBV19 and J is TRBJ2-1, with TRBD2 identical over 10 bases. Per the germline V gene, CDR1 is LNHDA and CDR2 is SQIVND (reference sequence). The CDR3 contains 14 residues. V trimming: 6 bases; J trimming: 8 bases; junction bases outside the gene matches: 7. DNA of the CDR3: TGTGCCAGTAGGGAGCGGGAGGGCAGCTATGAGCAGTTCTTC. Its protein is CASREREGSYEQFF.

This clonotype was recorded a few times. The CDR3 loop is CASSPPGQEEAFF. CDR3 sequence (DNA): TGTGCCAGCTCACCACCCGGGCAGGAGGAGGCTTTCTTT. This chain uses TRBV18 with TRBJ1-1; D is ambiguous. CDR1 and CDR2 (germline): KGHSH, LQKENI. This CDR3 contains 13 residues. V shed 0 bases and J shed 11 bases, with 13 bases lying between them.

Comments on this clonotype: It is likely a read error, because the conserved phenylalanine at the end of the CDR3 is missing. This sequence joins TRBV2 and TRBJ2-1; D is uncertain. The V gene lost 7 bases and the J gene lost 6 bases, with 10 bases spanning the gap. The germline CDR1 and CDR2 sequences are SNHLY and FYNNEI. This CDR3 is built from 12 residues. The CDR3 bases are TGTGCCAGCACCAACGCGTCCAATGAGCAGTTCTTA. It codes for CASTNASNEQFL.

This clonotype has just a few counts. The chain carries TRBV9 and TRBJ1-2; TRBD1 matches at 8 bases. The CDR3 covers 17 residues. The V gene's germline CDR1 is SGDLS and CDR2 YYNGEE. The trim removed 0 bases at V and 7 bases at J, leaving 14 bases unmatched. The CDR3 is CASSVDGQGGQLGGYTF. CDR3 sequence (DNA): TGTGCCAGCAGCGTAGACGGACAGGGAGGTCAGTTGGGTGGCTACACCTTC.

This clonotype came up a few times. CDR3 sequence reads: CSARTRRSGRADEQFF. CDR3 nucleotides: TGCAGTGCTAGGACCCGAAGAAGCGGGAGGGCCGATGAGCAGTTCTTC. V and J are TRBV20-1 and TRBJ2-1; 10 bases fit TRBD2. The CDR3 sequence is 16 residues long. J lost 8 bases, V lost 3 bases, and 13 bases had no gene match. The germline V gene encodes CDR1 DFQATT and CDR2 SNEGSKA (reference sequence).

Comment on this clonotype: No conserved phenylalanine or tryptophan ends this CDR3, so it is likely a read error. Because the CDR3's place on the DNA is in doubt, the DNA is left out and the CDR3 is given as listed by TCRdb. The chain has TRBV12-5 and TRBJ2-5; TRBD1, the table's D call, was not compared with the DNA. Germline assignment: CDR1 LGHNT and CDR2 FRNRAP. 12 amino acids form the CDR3, both terminal residues included. This CDR3 reads CASGNPGAPLYL.

Only one count was recorded for this clonotype. V is TRBV9 and J is TRBJ1-2, with D unresolved. Germline values: CDR1 SGDLS, CDR2 YYNGEE. V was clipped by 0 bases and J by 8 bases, with 11 bases between them. The CDR3 contains 13 residues. The CDR3 bases are TGTGCCAGCAGCGTAGAAGAAGGGCGAGGCTACACCTTC. This gives the protein CASSVEEGRGYTF.

Notes on this clonotype: The germline gene is not matched at one end of the junction; a read error may be the cause. The chain joins TRBV7-9 to TRBJ2-7, with 8 bases that match TRBD2. The CDR3 totals 14 residues. Germline CDR1 is SEHNR and CDR2 is FQNEAQ (reference sequence). CDR3 bases: TGTGACAGCAGCCGAGCGGGGGCCTGGAACGAGCAGTACTTC. Protein sequence: CDSSRAGAWNEQYF.

This clonotype has at least ten counts. The gene calls are TRBV7-6 and TRBJ2-7; 8 bases are a match to TRBD1. V was clipped by 1 base and J by 0 bases; unmatched bases: 8. This CDR3 has 17 amino acids. Germline values: CDR1 SGHVS, CDR2 FNYEAQ. CDR3 sequence (DNA): TGTGCCAGCAGCTTAGAGCTAGGGACAGGAGCCTCCTACGAGCAGTACTTC. The encoded protein is CASSLELGTGASYEQYF. The full variable domain, in which reference TRBV7-6 and TRBJ2-7 provide the parts outside the CDR3, is GAGVSQSPRYKVTKRGQDVALRCDPISGHVSLYWYRQALGQGPEFLTYFNYEAQQDKSGLPNDRFSAERPEGSISTLTIQRTEQRDSAMYRCASSLELGTGASYEQYFGPGTRLTVT.

This clonotype was detected a few times. The chain recombines TRBV20-1 with TRBJ2-5; the match to TRBD2 covers 12 bases. Germline CDR1 and CDR2: DFQATT and SNEGSKA (reference sequence). V shed 4 bases and J 4 bases; nucleotides not matched to a gene: 4. The CDR3 extends over 14 amino acids. The CDR3 region has the DNA TGCAGTGCTAAGGCGGGACTAGCGGGAGAGACCCAGTACTTC. This gives the protein CSAKAGLAGETQYF.

This clonotype showed up many times. The chain links TRBV6-6 to TRBJ2-2; 7 nucleotides align to TRBD1. Germline values: CDR1 MNHNY, CDR2 SVGAGI (reference sequence). V lost 6 bases and J lost 0; bases outside the gene matches: 4. There are 15 residues in the CDR3. CDR3 nucleotides: TGTGCCAGCAGCCACAGGGGCCCGAACACCGGGGAGCTGTTTTTT. The encoded protein is CASSHRGPNTGELFF.

This clonotype occurred many times. The gene calls are TRBV27 and TRBJ1-2; D gene ambiguous. From germline, CDR1 is MNHEY and CDR2 SMNVEV (reference sequence). The CDR3 covers 14 residues. V lost 3 bases to trimming and J lost 2 bases, with 10 bases between them. The CDR3 sequence is CASSFGKANYGYTF. The CDR3 DNA reads TGTGCCAGCAGTTTCGGGAAGGCGAACTATGGCTACACCTTC.

This clonotype was detected a few times. The J gene is TRBJ1-1, the V gene TRBV10-3, with D hard to call. The CDR3 has 12 residues. Trimming removed 6 bases at V and 2 bases at J, with 7 bases between. Germline CDR1 and CDR2: ENHRY and SYGVKD. CDR3 sequence (DNA): TGTGCCATCAGGGGGATTAACACTGAAGCTTTCTTT. As protein: CAIRGINTEAFF.

This clonotype was counted many times. V is TRBV7-2 and J is TRBJ2-1; possibly TRBD2 for D (5 bases). The germline V gene has CDR1 SGHTA and CDR2 FQGNSA. This CDR3 region has 17 residues. V lost 1 base to trimming and J lost 0 bases, with 13 bases between them. CDR3 nucleotide sequence: TGTGCCAGCAGCTTAGTAATAGCGAGTCCCTCCTACAATGAGCAGTTCTTC. It yields the protein CASSLVIASPSYNEQFF.

This clonotype was seen a few times. V is TRBV4-1 and J is TRBJ1-4, with D tentatively TRBD1 (5 bases). Trimming cost V 1 base and J 5 bases, with 8 bases left between them. CDR1 MGHRA and CDR2 YSYEKL come from the germline V gene. CDR3 length: 14 residues. CDR3 DNA: TGCGCCAGCAGCCAAGGGGACGGAAATGAAAAACTGTTTTTT. Translating gives CASSQGDGNEKLFF.

This clonotype was recorded many times. The V call is TRBV7-8, the J call TRBJ2-7, with D perhaps matching TRBD2 (5 bases). There are 14 residues in the CDR3. V was cut by 6 bases and J by 2 bases, with 14 bases left in between. Germline V gene data show CDR1 as SGHVS and CDR2 as FQNEAQ. The DNA for the CDR3 is TGTGCCAGCAGTCAGGAAATGGGAGCCTACGAGCAGTACTTC. Protein: CASSQEMGAYEQYF.

Remarks on this clonotype: Because it lacks the conserved phenylalanine or tryptophan at the end, this CDR3 is likely a read error. The chain employs TRBV10-3 and TRBJ2-3, with D perhaps assigned TRBD1 or TRBD2 (5 bases each). Germline CDR1 reads ENHRY; CDR2 reads SYGVKD. There are 17 residues in the CDR3. The CDR3 nucleotides read TGTGCCATCAGTGCGGGGCCAGGCCCCCAAAGAACAGATATGCAGTATGTT. Amino acids: CAISAGPGPQRTDMQYV.

Ten or more counts support this clonotype. The chain employs TRBV11-1 and TRBJ2-7; tentatively, D is TRBD1 (6 bases). The CDR3 is made up of 14 amino acids. Germline V lookup: CDR1 SGHAT, CDR2 FQDESV (reference sequence). V was trimmed by 1 base and J by 2 bases, leaving 9 bases between them. CDR3 sequence (DNA): TGTGCCAGCAGCTTAGAAGACAGGACCTACGAGCAGTACTTC. Its protein is CASSLEDRTYEQYF.

Only a few counts were recorded for this clonotype. The chain couples TRBV20-1 to TRBJ2-7; the match to TRBD2 covers 10 bases. This CDR3 has 17 residues. Germline V lookup: CDR1 DFQATT, CDR2 SNEGSKA (reference sequence). The J segment lost 3 bases and the V segment lost 5 bases, leaving 16 bases of the junction unmatched. Here the CDR3 reads CSAPTSYTSGTYYEQYF. The CDR3, as DNA: TGCAGTGCTCCCACGTCGTATACTAGCGGGACCTACTACGAGCAGTACTTC.

For this clonotype: A much bigger clone sits one base away, suggesting this may be a read error. The chain uses TRBV9 and TRBJ1-3; no reliable D call. Trimming removed 5 bases at V and 2 bases at J, with 2 bases between. Germline CDR1 and CDR2: SGDLS and YYNGEE. CDR3 length: 11 amino acids. Written as DNA, the CDR3 is TGTGCCAGCAGTACTGGAAACACCATATATTTT. It translates to CASSTGNTIYF. The entire variable domain, with the rest obtained from reference TRBV9 and TRBJ1-3, is as follows: DSGVTQTPKHLITATGQRVTLRCSPRSGDLSVYWYQQSLDQGLQFLIQYYNGEERAKGNILERFSAQQFPDLHSELNLSSLELGDSALYFCASSTGNTIYFGEGSWLTVV.

This clonotype was seen a few times. The chain is built from TRBV20-1 and TRBJ1-1; D is ambiguous. The CDR3 length is 14 residues. V was trimmed by 5 bases and J by 1 base, leaving 14 bases between them. Germline CDR1 reads DFQATT; CDR2 reads SNEGSKA (reference sequence). CDR3 nucleotides: TGCAGTGCTCGCTCCCCGGCAGAGAACACTGAAGCTTTCTTT. It specifies CSARSPAENTEAFF.

This clonotype occurred many times. The rearrangement uses TRBV12-3 or TRBV12-4 and TRBJ2-1; 7 bases are shared with TRBD2. J lost 5 bases, V lost 2 bases, and 9 bases had no gene match. The CDR3 runs to 16 residues. In nucleotides, the CDR3 is TGTGCCAGCAGTTTATCTAAGCGGGATTCCCACAATGAGCAGTTCTTC. Amino acids: CASSLSKRDSHNEQFF.

This clonotype was seen more than once but under ten times. The chain carries TRBV4-2 and TRBJ2-7; possible D gene TRBD1, 6 bases. V gave up 1 base and J gave up 2 bases, with 12 bases separating them. This CDR3 is 15 amino acids long. In germline, CDR1 is LGHNA, CDR2 YNFKEQ. CDR3 sequence (DNA): TGTGCCAGCAGCCAAGTTAGGACAGCGGCCTACGAGCAGTACTTC. Translation gives CASSQVRTAAYEQYF.

The V and J genes are TRBV20-1 and TRBJ2-1; the D call may be TRBD1 or TRBD2 (5 bases each). V lost 5 bases and J 8 bases, leaving 10 bases between the germline ends. The CDR3 runs 11 residues. From germline, CDR1 is DFQATT and CDR2 SNEGSKA (reference sequence). The CDR3 loop reads CSAPMGDEQFF. DNA for the CDR3: TGCAGTGCTCCCATGGGGGATGAGCAGTTCTTC.